Sequencing of this T cell receptor beta chain was carried out in a study of T cells after yellow fever vaccination. Study results and caveats: Most clones from primary vaccination were detected again post-booster (around 96% CD4, about 88% CD8). Abundant clonotypes from the bulk population could contaminate FACS-sorted repertoires.

Between the trimmed V and J ends, which lost 6 bases and 4 bases, there was a span of 19 bases. CDR1 MNHEY and CDR2 SVGEGT come from the germline V gene. The CDR3 totals 15 residues. This clonotype was seen just once. Its antigen is currently unknown. MiXCR, run by TCRdb on the 5' RACE reads, gives a single entry per CDR3 protein. Of 610,000 or so distinct CDR3 sequences listed, more than 9% are singletons. This chain uses TRBV6-2 or TRBV6-3 with TRBJ2-7, with D possibly TRBD2 on 5 matching bases. The TCR comes from a man aged 30-40 years who received the YFV17D yellow fever vaccine. Sequencing used PBMCs, obtained on the day of the yellow fever booster vaccination. The CDR3 here is CASRQPAGREYEQYF. As DNA, the CDR3 is TGTGCCAGCAGGCAACCGGCGGGCCGAGAATACGAGCAGTACTTC.